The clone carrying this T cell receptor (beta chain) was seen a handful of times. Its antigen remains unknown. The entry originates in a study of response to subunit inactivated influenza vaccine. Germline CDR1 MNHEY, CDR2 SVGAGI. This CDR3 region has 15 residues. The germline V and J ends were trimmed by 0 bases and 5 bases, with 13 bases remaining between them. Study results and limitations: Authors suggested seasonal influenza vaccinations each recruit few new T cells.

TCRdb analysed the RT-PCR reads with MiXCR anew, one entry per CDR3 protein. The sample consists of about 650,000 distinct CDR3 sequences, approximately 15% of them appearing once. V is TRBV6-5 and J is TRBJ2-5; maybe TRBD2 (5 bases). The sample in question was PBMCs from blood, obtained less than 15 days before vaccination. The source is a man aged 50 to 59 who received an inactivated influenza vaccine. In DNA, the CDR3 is TGTGCCAGCAGTTACTCGAAAGGAGGAGTTGAGACCCAGTACTTC. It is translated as CASSYSKGGVETQYF.